This passage covers 8 T cell receptor beta chains from one sample sequenced in a study of blood T cell repertoires in COVID-19. Data came from immunoSEQ multiplex PCR; TCRdb stores just in-frame clones and leaves some out. The repertoire holds approximately 150,000 clones, with about four fifths as singletons. Specimen: peripheral blood. The receptors shown here come from an elderly woman with acute or convalescent COVID-19.

Of note for this clone: This specimen includes other DNA sequences encoding the same CDR3. The rearrangement uses TRBV4-3 and TRBJ1-5; D is uncertain. Germline values: CDR1 LGHNA, CDR2 YSLEER. Deletions cut 2 bases from V and 3 bases from J, with 5 bases between. The CDR3 runs 13 residues. The CDR3 sequence is CASSQSFNQPQHF. The CDR3 DNA is TGCGCCAGCAGCCAATCGTTCAATCAGCCCCAGCATTTT.

This clone was seen ten or more times. V gene TRBV2 combines with J gene TRBJ1-3; no definite D call. Germline-derived CDR1 and CDR2 are SNHLY and FYNNEI. The V gene lost 2 bases and the J gene lost 4 bases, with 9 bases spanning the gap. This CDR3 is built from 14 residues. In DNA, the CDR3 is TGTGCCAGCAGTGAATTTGGCAGGGGAAACACCATATATTTT. Amino acid sequence: CASSEFGRGNTIYF.

This chain connects TRBV5-3 to TRBJ1-5; maybe TRBD1 (6 bases). TRBV5-3 counts as an open reading frame of uncertain function. This CDR3 comprises 14 residues. V was cut by 2 bases and J by 5 bases, with 11 bases left in between. For the CDR3, the DNA is TGTGCCAGAAGCTTCATAGGGGGATATCAGCCCCAGCATTTT. This translates into CARSFIGGYQPQHF.

The V call is TRBV29-1, the J call TRBJ2-4; 7 bases align to TRBD1. Trimming cost V 6 bases and J 11 bases; bases outside gene matches: 16. This CDR3 spans 14 amino acids. Germline V gene sequence: CDR1 SQVTM, CDR2 ANQGSEA. The CDR3 DNA is TGCAGCGTGAGAGCCACTGGACAGGCTCCCTTTCAGTACTTC. Amino acids: CSVRATGQAPFQYF. Full variable domain (missing parts from reference TRBV29-1 and TRBJ2-4): SAVISQKPSRDICQRGTSLTIQCQVDSQVTMMFWYRQQPGQSLTLIATANQGSEATYESGFVIDKFPISRPNLTFSTLTVSNMSPEDSSIYLCSVRATGQAPFQYFGAGTRLSVL.

The CDR3 bases are TGTGCCAGCAGTCGACTAGCGGGATTTGGCAATGAGCAGTTCTTC. The encoded protein is CASSRLAGFGNEQFF. The genes are TRBV6-5 and TRBJ2-1; TRBD2 matches 11 bases. The junction had 6 bases not matched to a gene; V was cut back by 5 bases and J by 6 bases. CDR3 size: 15 residues. Per the germline V gene, CDR1 is MNHEY and CDR2 is SVGAGI.

This clone was counted only a few times. The CDR3 sequence is CASSFFRGGYGYTF. CDR3 coding DNA: TGTGCCAGCAGTTTTTTCAGGGGCGGCTATGGCTACACCTTC. This sequence joins TRBV27 and TRBJ1-2, with D possibly TRBD1 on 6 matching bases. This CDR3 is 14 amino acids long. Germline V gives CDR1 MNHEY, CDR2 SMNVEV (reference sequence). V was clipped by 3 bases and J by 4 bases, with 12 bases between them.

The chain recombines TRBV5-1 with TRBJ2-1; 12 nucleotides match TRBD2. CDR3 length: 15 residues. Germline V gene sequence: CDR1 SGHRS, CDR2 YFSETQ. V was pared by 3 bases and J by 3 bases, with 1 base of the junction left unmatched. CDR3 bases: TGCGCCAGCAGCTGGACTAGCGGGGACTACAATGAGCAGTTCTTC. This sequence encodes CASSWTSGDYNEQFF.

The chain joins TRBV7-2 to TRBJ2-1; 7 nucleotides match TRBD1. CDR1 SGHTA and CDR2 FQGNSA come from the germline V gene. The length of the CDR3 is 15 residues. With V trimmed by 7 bases and J by 4 bases, 10 bases remained unmatched. The chain's CDR3 is CASTYADRKYNEQFF. CDR3 nucleotides: TGTGCCAGCACCTATGCGGACAGGAAATACAATGAGCAGTTCTTC.